In this sample, the clone carrying this TCR beta chain turned up many times. These data are taken from a study of human T cells and chemical hapten exposure. Study at large: Throughout the roughly 26-week study, diphenylcyclopropenone was applied weekly to the patients' scalps. Patch tests applied 0.01% DPC to the upper back, read at 6 days.

Single cDNA molecules in the library carried unique molecular identifiers attached during preparation. Per the original methods: With a range of about 23,224 to 690,600, the median per sample was 95,638 TCRs. TCRdb processed the RACE reads anew with MiXCR; each CDR3 protein has one entry. The V and J calls, along with clone size, are taken from TCRdb and not from the paper's own processing. This table has 350,000 to 400,000 distinct CDR3 sequences, 4% to 6% appearing once. Time point meaning: pre-sensitization, week 0. As for treatment: therapeutic diphenylcyclopropenone sensitization with weekly scalp DPC. This receptor was identified in a woman aged 45-65 years with alopecia areata. Some clones in this sample may be carry-over from other donors' samples. Sequenced here: whole blood, sampled in connection with sensitization to the hapten diphenylcyclopropenone (DPC).

Written as DNA, the CDR3 is TGCAGCGTTGGACGGGACGGGGGCTACACCTTC. As protein: CSVGRDGGYTF. This rearrangement joins TRBV29-1 to TRBJ1-2; maybe TRBD1 (5 bases). V was pared by 4 bases and J by 8 bases, with 11 bases between. CDR1 and CDR2 (germline): SQVTM, ANQGSEA. The CDR3 is made up of 11 amino acids.